These T cell receptor beta chains were read from a single sample in a study of T cell responses to AZD1222 COVID-19 vaccine. This table comes from immunoSEQ multiplex PCR, and its TCRdb copy is limited to in-frame clones, with some not included. The sample contains 200,000 or so clones, around 92% of which appear only once. The sample consisted of peripheral blood, taken on day 0 of AZD1222 vaccination. The receptors here all came from an adult in good health. CDR3s include the opening cysteine and the closing phenylalanine or tryptophan. Each record gives: clone size, D gene, V gene, J gene, CDR3 DNA, CDR3 protein. D genes are given only for firm matches. A clone size is listed for some rows: how often the clone was seen (once, few, many), or a class if it is expanded.

abundance: .; d_gene: .; v_gene: TRBV5-1; j_gene: TRBJ2-7; CDR3nt: TGCGCCAGCAGCTTTGCAGGGAACCCCTCCTACGAGCAGTACTTC; CDR3aa: CASSFAGNPSYEQYF
abundance: .; d_gene: TRBD1; v_gene: TRBV19; j_gene: TRBJ1-5; CDR3nt: TGTGCCAGTAACATCGCAGGGGGACATCAGCCCCAGCATTTT; CDR3aa: CASNIAGGHQPQHF
abundance: .; d_gene: .; v_gene: TRBV19; j_gene: TRBJ2-7; CDR3nt: TGTGCCAGTAGTCTTTCTCCGGGACCAACCTACGAGCAGTACTTC; CDR3aa: CASSLSPGPTYEQYF
abundance: .; d_gene: .; v_gene: TRBV19; j_gene: TRBJ1-2; CDR3nt: TGTGCCAGTAGTACCCGGGACGCCATCTATGGCTACACCTTC; CDR3aa: CASSTRDAIYGYTF
abundance: .; d_gene: TRBD1; v_gene: TRBV27; j_gene: TRBJ1-5; CDR3nt: TGTGCCAGCAGTTTACGATCGACAGGGGGGAGGTATCAGCCCCAGCATTTT; CDR3aa: CASSLRSTGGRYQPQHF
abundance: .; d_gene: .; v_gene: TRBV6-5; j_gene: TRBJ2-5; CDR3nt: TGTGCCAGCAGTTACGACGGGGTGGGACAGACCCAGTACTTC; CDR3aa: CASSYDGVGQTQYF
abundance: .; d_gene: .; v_gene: TRBV6-1; j_gene: TRBJ2-2; CDR3nt: TGTGCCAGCAGTGAACGAGACCCCAACACCGGGGAGCTGTTTTTT; CDR3aa: CASSERDPNTGELFF
abundance: .; d_gene: .; v_gene: TRBV28; j_gene: TRBJ2-7; CDR3nt: TGTGCCAGCAGTTTGAACCAGCCCCCCTACGAGCAGTACTTC; CDR3aa: CASSLNQPPYEQYF
abundance: .; d_gene: TRBD1; v_gene: TRBV19; j_gene: TRBJ1-5; CDR3nt: TGTGCCAGTAGTGTCACCGGGACAGGGGGCCGTAGCAATCAGCCCCAGCATTTT; CDR3aa: CASSVTGTGGRSNQPQHF
abundance: few; d_gene: TRBD2; v_gene: TRBV11-3; j_gene: TRBJ2-3; CDR3nt: TGTGCCAGCAGCTCGGGACTAGCGGGAGCTGGCACAGATACGCAGTATTTT; CDR3aa: CASSSGLAGAGTDTQYF
abundance: .; d_gene: .; v_gene: TRBV28; j_gene: TRBJ2-5; CDR3nt: TGTGCCAGCAGACCCACGGCTCTACGCGAGACCCAGTACTTC; CDR3aa: CASRPTALRETQYF
abundance: .; d_gene: .; v_gene: TRBV6-6; j_gene: TRBJ1-5; CDR3nt: TGTGCCAGCAGCTACTTGACGGGAGGCAATCAGCCCCAGCATTTT; CDR3aa: CASSYLTGGNQPQHF
abundance: .; d_gene: .; v_gene: TRBV2; j_gene: TRBJ2-7; CDR3nt: TGTGCCAGCAGTGATCAAGCTTTCTACGAGCAGTACTTC; CDR3aa: CASSDQAFYEQYF
abundance: .; d_gene: .; v_gene: TRBV11-2; j_gene: TRBJ2-3; CDR3nt: TGTGCCAGCAGCTTAGGGAGGACGAGCACAGATACGCAGTATTTT; CDR3aa: CASSLGRTSTDTQYF
abundance: .; d_gene: TRBD1; v_gene: TRBV7-3; j_gene: TRBJ1-1; CDR3nt: TGTGCCAGCACCCCAGGGGGGGCGAACACTGAAGCTTTCTTT; CDR3aa: CASTPGGANTEAFF
abundance: .; d_gene: TRBD2; v_gene: TRBV25-1; j_gene: TRBJ2-1; CDR3nt: TGTGCCAGCATCGCCCCCGGACTAGCGGGAGTCAGTGAGCAGTTCTTC; CDR3aa: CASIAPGLAGVSEQFF
abundance: .; d_gene: .; v_gene: TRBV30; j_gene: TRBJ2-5; CDR3nt: TGTGCCTGGAGCCGGGGGGAGACCCAGTACTTC; CDR3aa: CAWSRGETQYF
abundance: .; d_gene: TRBD1; v_gene: TRBV19; j_gene: TRBJ1-5; CDR3nt: TGTGCCAGTAGTACCGCTGGGACAGGGGGCTTTCAGCCCCAGCATTTT; CDR3aa: CASSTAGTGGFQPQHF
abundance: .; d_gene: .; v_gene: TRBV28; j_gene: TRBJ1-1; CDR3nt: TGTGCCAGCAGTAAAGAAAACTACAGGGCCCTGAACACTGAAGCTTTCTTT; CDR3aa: CASSKENYRALNTEAFF
abundance: .; d_gene: TRBD2; v_gene: TRBV4-3; j_gene: TRBJ2-7; CDR3nt: TGCGCCAGCAGCCAAGATCCGGCGGGAGGCGAGCAGTACTTC; CDR3aa: CASSQDPAGGEQYF
abundance: .; d_gene: TRBD2; v_gene: TRBV11-2; j_gene: TRBJ2-7; CDR3nt: TGTGCCAGCAGCTTAGATCTAGCGGGGACCTACGAGCAGTACTTC; CDR3aa: CASSLDLAGTYEQYF
abundance: .; d_gene: TRBD1; v_gene: TRBV7-2; j_gene: TRBJ1-6; CDR3nt: TGTGCCACCCTAAGGCCCACGACAGGGGTCCTAGAGGGATCACCCCTCCACTTT; CDR3aa: CATLRPTTGVLEGSPLHF
abundance: .; d_gene: .; v_gene: TRBV28; j_gene: TRBJ1-5; CDR3nt: TGTGCCAGCAGTTCAGGAGTAGGCAATCAGCCCCAGCATTTT; CDR3aa: CASSSGVGNQPQHF
abundance: .; d_gene: .; v_gene: TRBV2; j_gene: TRBJ1-1; CDR3nt: TGTGCCAGCAGTGGGAGCCTCACTACTATGAACACTGAAGCTTTCTTT; CDR3aa: CASSGSLTTMNTEAFF
abundance: .; d_gene: TRBD1; v_gene: TRBV28; j_gene: TRBJ1-5; CDR3nt: TGTGCCAGCAGTGAAACAGGGGATAGTGGTCAGCCCCAGCATTTT; CDR3aa: CASSETGDSGQPQHF
abundance: .; d_gene: .; v_gene: TRBV19; j_gene: TRBJ2-2; CDR3nt: TGTGCCAGTAGTATTGTGAGGACCGGGGAGCTGTTTTTT; CDR3aa: CASSIVRTGELFF
abundance: .; d_gene: .; v_gene: TRBV5-4; j_gene: TRBJ2-3; CDR3nt: TGTGCCAGCAGCTTTGGTCTGCTCACAGATACGCAGTATTTT; CDR3aa: CASSFGLLTDTQYF
abundance: .; d_gene: TRBD1; v_gene: TRBV6-5; j_gene: TRBJ2-7; CDR3nt: TGTGCCAGCAGAATAGACAGGGCTACCTACGAGCAGTACTTC; CDR3aa: CASRIDRATYEQYF
abundance: .; d_gene: .; v_gene: TRBV28; j_gene: TRBJ1-6; CDR3nt: TGTGCCAGCAGTTTGGCTCGCGGTCGTAGTAATTCACCCCTCCACTTT; CDR3aa: CASSLARGRSNSPLHF
abundance: .; d_gene: .; v_gene: TRBV27; j_gene: TRBJ2-7; CDR3nt: TGTGCCAGCAGTGAAGAATGGGGTTACGAGCAGTACTTC; CDR3aa: CASSEEWGYEQYF
abundance: once; d_gene: .; v_gene: TRBV27; j_gene: TRBJ2-7; CDR3nt: TGTGCCAGCAGGCGGGGACCGGTCTACGAGCAGTACTTC; CDR3aa: CASRRGPVYEQYF
abundance: .; d_gene: .; v_gene: TRBV28; j_gene: TRBJ2-1; CDR3nt: TGTGCCAGCAGTCTCTTGGACAGCCCGCAGGATGAGCAGTTCTTC; CDR3aa: CASSLLDSPQDEQFF
abundance: .; d_gene: .; v_gene: TRBV12-3/TRBV12-4; j_gene: TRBJ2-5; CDR3nt: TGTGCCAGCAGTTTAGGGCAAAAAGAGACCCAGTACTTC; CDR3aa: CASSLGQKETQYF